These T cell receptor beta chains were read from a single sample in a study of T-cell memory formation after mild COVID-19. TCRdb re-called the 5' RACE reads through MiXCR, storing one row per CDR3 protein. The data hold 310,000 or so distinct CDR3 sequences, with 15% to 20% observed a single time. Sequenced input: PBMCs or a T cell subset sorted from them (not recorded which). These receptors all stem from a man younger than 35 who had mild COVID-19 (a few samples of this study predate the infection). Cell type and time point are not known. CDR3s include the opening cysteine and the closing phenylalanine or tryptophan. The order of the fields is D gene, clone size, V gene, J gene, CDR3 DNA, CDR3 protein. A D gene is named only where the DNA matches it firmly. Part of the rows lack a size; the others show once, few, many or a class for expanded clones.

>NA|NA|TRBV7-2|TRBJ2-2
TGTGCCAGCAGCTTAGCGCAGGGAGGCACCGGGGAGCTGTTTTTT
CASSLAQGGTGELFF
>TRBD1|few|TRBV7-2|TRBJ1-2
TGTGCCAGCAGCCCGAGGTCGGGACAGGTCTATGGCTACACCTTC
CASSPRSGQVYGYTF
>NA|few|TRBV19|TRBJ2-1
TGTGCCAGTAGTCGTGGGGTAGGGGACGAGCAGTTCTTC
CASSRGVGDEQFF
>TRBD1|NA|TRBV5-5|TRBJ1-4
TGTGCCAGCAGTCGTTACCCGGGACAGTTAAATGAAAAACTGTTTTTT
CASSRYPGQLNEKLFF
>TRBD2|NA|TRBV7-3|TRBJ2-3
TGTGCCAGCAGCCTAGCGGGGTGGACAGATACGCAGTATTTT
CASSLAGWTDTQYF
>TRBD2|NA|TRBV12-3/TRBV12-4|TRBJ2-1
TGTGCCAGCAGTTTATTACTAGCGGGGCGGAATGAGCAGTTCTTC
CASSLLLAGRNEQFF
>NA|few|TRBV10-3|TRBJ2-3
TGTGCCATCAGTGAGGCCCCTGCGGACTCCACAGATACGCAGTATTTT
CAISEAPADSTDTQYF
>NA|few|TRBV5-1|TRBJ1-1
TGCGCCAGCAGCTTGGGGGAGGCCTCGAACACTGAAGCTTTCTTT
CASSLGEASNTEAFF
>NA|few|TRBV20-1|TRBJ1-1
TGCAGTGCTAGGATCCCGGTGAACACTGAAGCTTTCTTT
CSARIPVNTEAFF
>NA|few|TRBV6-5|TRBJ1-3
TGTGCCAGCAGGAATTCACGGTTCTCTGGAAACACCATATATTTT
CASRNSRFSGNTIYF
>NA|many|TRBV4-1|TRBJ1-5
TGCGCCAGCAGCCAACTCTGGGGGGAAGGTGGGCAGCCCCAGCATTTT
CASSQLWGEGGQPQHF
>NA|few|TRBV19|TRBJ2-3
TGTGCCAGTACTTCCGGGGACAAAGGCACAGATACGCAGTATTTT
CASTSGDKGTDTQYF
>NA|NA|TRBV6-2/TRBV6-3|TRBJ1-5
TGTGCCAGCAGTTACTCGAGAGGGGAACAGGGCCTCTATAGCAATCAGCCCCAGCATTTT
CASSYSRGEQGLYSNQPQHF
>NA|few|TRBV7-9|TRBJ1-2
TGTGCCAGCAGCTTAAACAGTAACTATGGCTACACCTTC
CASSLNSNYGYTF
>NA|few|TRBV12-3/TRBV12-4|TRBJ2-2
TGTGCCAGCACCGGCCAGAGCACCGGGGAGCTGTTTTTT
CASTGQSTGELFF
>TRBD2|few|TRBV12-3/TRBV12-4|TRBJ2-2
TGTGCCAGCAGTGTGACTAGCGGGGGAGCCTCGAACACCGGGGAGCTGTTTTTT
CASSVTSGGASNTGELFF
>NA|many|TRBV12-3/TRBV12-4|TRBJ1-1
TGTGCCAGCAGTCCATGGGGGGTGAACACTGAAGCTTTCTTT
CASSPWGVNTEAFF
>NA|NA|TRBV7-6|TRBJ1-5
TGTGCCAGCAGCCTGACGGGGGGGTCAAAGCCCCAGCATTTT
CASSLTGGSKPQHF
>TRBD1|NA|TRBV20-1|TRBJ1-4
TGCAGTGCGTTGCACAGGGGAGGGAAGGAAAAACTGTTTTTT
CSALHRGGKEKLFF
>TRBD1|few|TRBV7-2|TRBJ1-1
TGTGCCAGCAAGCTTCGAGGGGGCGACACTGAAGCTTTCTTT
CASKLRGGDTEAFF
>NA|many|TRBV20-1|TRBJ1-2
TGCAGTGCTAGTAGCGGGGCAGGCGGCGGCTACACCTTC
CSASSGAGGGYTF
>NA|NA|TRBV24-1|TRBJ1-2
TGTGCCACCAGTGATTTCGGGTCTTCTGGCTACACCTTC
CATSDFGSSGYTF
>NA|few|TRBV7-2|TRBJ1-5
TGTGCCAGCAGCGCTGGACCGAACAATCAGCCCCAGCATTTT
CASSAGPNNQPQHF
>NA|few|TRBV12-3/TRBV12-4|TRBJ1-1
TGTGCCAGCAGTTTAGGGGCGGTCTCGTACACTGAAGCTTTCTTT
CASSLGAVSYTEAFF
>NA|many|TRBV6-5|TRBJ2-5
TGTGCCAGCAGCGACAGGTCTCGGAGTGAGACCCAGTACTTC
CASSDRSRSETQYF
>TRBD2|few|TRBV20-1|TRBJ2-3
TGCAGTGCTAGAGAGGCGGGGGGCACAGATACGCAGTATTTT
CSAREAGGTDTQYF
>TRBD1|few|TRBV4-1|TRBJ1-5
TGCGCCAGCAGCCAAGACAGGGGGAGGCAGCCCCAGCATTTT
CASSQDRGRQPQHF
>NA|many|TRBV9|TRBJ2-1
TGTGCCAGCAGCGTAGACCCTACAGGATACAATGAGCAGTTCTTC
CASSVDPTGYNEQFF
>TRBD1|NA|TRBV5-1|TRBJ2-3
TGCGCCAGCAGCCAGCCGACAGGGGCCGATACGCAGTATTTT
CASSQPTGADTQYF
>NA|NA|TRBV11-2|TRBJ2-2
TGTGCCAGCAGCTTAAATCACGGGGCAACCGGGGAGCTGTTTTTT
CASSLNHGATGELFF
>NA|NA|TRBV4-1|TRBJ2-2
TGCGCCAGCAGCCAACTGAACACCGGGGAGCTGTTTTTT
CASSQLNTGELFF
>NA|few|TRBV5-6|TRBJ1-2
TGTGCCAGCAGCTTGTGGACAGCCTATGGCTACACCTTC
CASSLWTAYGYTF
>TRBD2|NA|TRBV7-6|TRBJ2-3
TGTGCCAGCAGCTTGCTTAGCGGGGAGACCCGGACAGATACGCAGTATTTT
CASSLLSGETRTDTQYF
>TRBD1|few|TRBV9|TRBJ2-7
TGTGCCAGCAGCGTAAGGGACAGGCCCTACGAGCAGTACTTC
CASSVRDRPYEQYF
>NA|few|TRBV7-2|TRBJ1-2
TGTGCCAGCAGCTTAGCGCCCACGAAGTATGGCTACACCTTC
CASSLAPTKYGYTF
>NA|NA|TRBV20-1|TRBJ2-2
TGCAGTGCTACGCGGTCCAACACCGGGGAGCTGTTTTTT
CSATRSNTGELFF
>TRBD1|many|TRBV27|TRBJ2-3
TGTGCCAGCAGTAAAGCGGGACAGGGACGTCAATATACGCAGTATTTT
CASSKAGQGRQYTQYF
>NA|NA|TRBV20-1|TRBJ2-5
TGCAGTGCTAGAGATCCCCACAGGCCGCGGGTGGAGACCCAGTACTTC
CSARDPHRPRVETQYF
>NA|NA|TRBV4-1|TRBJ1-1
TGCGCCAGCAGCCACAGGACAGCCTCCTTTGAAGCTTTCTTT
CASSHRTASFEAFF
>TRBD1|NA|TRBV5-1|TRBJ1-2
TGCGCCAGCAGCCAATCAGGGGGAAACTATGGCTACACCTTC
CASSQSGGNYGYTF
>NA|NA|TRBV10-3|TRBJ2-5
TGTGCCATCGGATCCTCTCTGCGAGAGACCCAGTACTTC
CAIGSSLRETQYF
>NA|NA|TRBV7-9|TRBJ2-1
TGTGCCAGCAGCCTCCCCGCGGGGTCTCGCGAGCAGTTCTTC
CASSLPAGSREQFF
>TRBD1|NA|TRBV29-1|TRBJ1-1
TGCAGCGCCGTGGGACAGCAAAACACTGAAGCTTTCTTT
CSAVGQQNTEAFF
>NA|few|TRBV30|TRBJ1-1
TGTGCCTGGAGCCGGCAGGAAAGGACTGAAGCTTTCTTT
CAWSRQERTEAFF
>NA|NA|TRBV5-5|TRBJ1-1
TGTGCCAGCAGCTTATTGGATAACACTGAAGCTTTCTTT
CASSLLDNTEAFF
>TRBD1|few|TRBV5-1|TRBJ1-2
TGCGCCAGCAGCTTTCCGACAGGGTCCTATGGCTACACCTTC
CASSFPTGSYGYTF
>NA|NA|TRBV5-1|TRBJ2-2
TGCGCCAGCAGCTTGGACGCCCGCGGACGCGTGTCCGGGGAGCTGTTTTTT
CASSLDARGRVSGELFF
>NA|NA|TRBV7-2|TRBJ1-2
TGTGCCAGCAGCATCCCCGTGGGGGGGGCACGCGATTATGGCTACACCTTC
CASSIPVGGARDYGYTF
>NA|few|TRBV7-9|TRBJ2-5
TGTGCCAGCAGCTCCCTTTACCAAGTGGAGACCCAGTACTTC
CASSSLYQVETQYF
>NA|NA|TRBV12-3/TRBV12-4|TRBJ1-4
TGTGCCGTGGGGGCGGGAGATGAAAAACTGTTTTTT
CAVGAGDEKLFF
>NA|NA|TRBV12-3/TRBV12-4|TRBJ2-1
TGTGCCAGCACCCTGAGCGGACCCCCGGTCGATGAGCAGTTCTTC
CASTLSGPPVDEQFF
>NA|many|TRBV20-1|TRBJ1-2
TGCAGTGCCACCGACAGCCCCTATGGCTACACCTTC
CSATDSPYGYTF